These T cell receptor beta chains were read from a single sample in a study of PD-L1 blockade in urothelial cancer. Assay used: immunoSEQ multiplex PCR; TCRdb lists only in-frame clones, some missing. The table records approximately 80,000 clones, more than 75% of them present only once. The sample here was PBMCs, taken around atezolizumab (anti-PD-L1) treatment. These receptors came from a man aged 65-85 years with urothelial cancer. Both conserved end residues are part of each CDR3. The D gene is left open where the match is weak. Size tells how often a clone was seen (once, few, many) or the class of an expanded clone, and some rows leave it out.

d_gene,abundance,v_gene,j_gene,CDR3nt,CDR3aa
TRBD2,few,TRBV5-1,TRBJ2-2,TGCGCCAGCAGCCGGGAGACTAGCGGAAACACCGGGGAGCTGTTTTTT,CASSRETSGNTGELFF
.,few,TRBV5-1,TRBJ2-7,TGCGCCAGCAGCCCGACAACGAGGGCGTACGAGCAGTACTTC,CASSPTTRAYEQYF
.,.,TRBV21-1,TRBJ2-2,TGTGCCAGGGGACAGGGCGGCACCGGGGAGCTGTTTTTT,CARGQGGTGELFF
TRBD1,.,TRBV5-5,TRBJ1-2,TGTGCCAGCAGCCTAAGTGGAGGACAGGGGACGCAAATGACCTATGGCTACACCTTC,CASSLSGGQGTQMTYGYTF
.,.,TRBV6-5,TRBJ1-2,TGTGCCAGCAGTTACTCCACTAACTATGGCTACACCTTC,CASSYSTNYGYTF
.,.,TRBV6-1,TRBJ1-2,TGTGCCAGCACAGGGGTTAACGACTATGGCTACACCTTC,CASTGVNDYGYTF
.,.,TRBV19,TRBJ1-1,TGTGCCAGTAGTATGCTCCCAGGGGAGACTGAAGCTTTCTTT,CASSMLPGETEAFF
TRBD1,.,TRBV12-5,TRBJ1-3,TGTGCTAGTGGTATAGGACAGGGGCGGTTAGACACCATATATTTT,CASGIGQGRLDTIYF
.,.,TRBV7-9,TRBJ2-2,TGTGCCAGCAGCCTGGAGGCCGGGGAGCTGTTTTTT,CASSLEAGELFF
TRBD2,.,TRBV5-5,TRBJ2-5,TGTGCCAGCAGCCCCTCGACTAGCACCAGGGAGACCCAGTACTTC,CASSPSTSTRETQYF
.,.,TRBV4-1,TRBJ2-2,TGCGCCAGCAGCCAGACAACGAACACCGGGGAGCTGTTTTTT,CASSQTTNTGELFF
.,.,TRBV5-1,TRBJ2-7,TGCGCCAGCAGCTTGGATGGAGGGTCGTTCTACGAGCAGTACTTC,CASSLDGGSFYEQYF
TRBD2,.,TRBV6-1,TRBJ2-7,TGTGCCAGCAGTGACCCCCTAGCGGGGGGTTACTACGAGCAGTACTTC,CASSDPLAGGYYEQYF
.,.,TRBV25-1,TRBJ1-1,TGTGCCAGCAGCAGGTCCCTCGCGGGCACTGAAGCTTTCTTT,CASSRSLAGTEAFF
.,.,TRBV7-3,TRBJ1-1,TGTGCCAGCAGCTTAACTCAGGAATCAGAAGCTTTCTTT,CASSLTQESEAFF
TRBD1,.,TRBV5-5,TRBJ1-4,TGTGCCAGCAGCAGAACCCCGGGACAGAATGAAAAACTGTTTTTT,CASSRTPGQNEKLFF
TRBD1,.,TRBV11-2,TRBJ1-4,TGTGCCAGCAGCTTAGATCTGGCAGGGGGGAATGAAAAACTGTTTTTT,CASSLDLAGGNEKLFF
TRBD2,.,TRBV7-2,TRBJ2-3,TGTGCCAGCAGCTCGGGACTAGCGGGAGTAGGAGATACGCAGTATTTT,CASSSGLAGVGDTQYF
.,.,TRBV9,TRBJ2-7,TGTGCCAGCAGTCCTAGAGGCTCCTACGAGCAGTACTTC,CASSPRGSYEQYF
TRBD2,.,TRBV7-6,TRBJ2-5,TGTGCCAGCAGCTTAGTAAGCGGGAGTGCATGGGAGACCCAGTACTTC,CASSLVSGSAWETQYF
.,.,TRBV6-1,TRBJ2-7,TGTGCCAGCAGAGAGGGGGGGTTCGAGGGCGAGCAGTACTTC,CASREGGFEGEQYF
.,few,TRBV19,TRBJ2-2,TGTGCCAGTAGTATCCCTTCGTGGGGAGGCCCGAACACCGGGGAGCTGTTTTTT,CASSIPSWGGPNTGELFF
TRBD1,few,TRBV6-5,TRBJ2-7,TGTGCCAGCTGTGCCGGGACAGGGCGATACGAGCAGTACTTC,CASCAGTGRYEQYF
.,.,TRBV5-1,TRBJ1-3,TGCGCCAGCAGCTCGGGCCAGGAGGCAAACACCATATATTTT,CASSSGQEANTIYF
TRBD1,few,TRBV7-7,TRBJ2-2,TGTGCCAGCAGCCGGACAGGGGGCGAGGTCGGGGAGCTGTTTTTT,CASSRTGGEVGELFF
TRBD2,.,TRBV7-3,TRBJ2-1,TGTGCCAGCAGCTTAAATCCTAGCGGGAGTGGGAGCGATGAGCAGTTCTTC,CASSLNPSGSGSDEQFF
.,.,TRBV30,TRBJ1-2,TGTGCCTGGAGTTCGGGGGGCGGCTACACCTTC,CAWSSGGGYTF
.,.,TRBV27,TRBJ2-1,TGTGCCAGCAGTCTCTACCTCGACTCGGACAGTCTAAGCAATGAGCAGTTCTTC,CASSLYLDSDSLSNEQFF
TRBD1,few,TRBV25-1,TRBJ1-2,TGTGCCAGCAGTGAATCAGGGGGTTGGGGCTACACCTTC,CASSESGGWGYTF
TRBD1,.,TRBV4-3,TRBJ1-3,TGCGCCAGCAGCCATCCCTCCGACAGGGCGATCTCTGGAAACACCATATATTTT,CASSHPSDRAISGNTIYF
TRBD1,.,TRBV2,TRBJ1-2,TGTGCCAGCACCATGACAGGGGGGTTAACGGGCTACACCTTC,CASTMTGGLTGYTF
.,.,TRBV6-1,TRBJ1-1,TGTGCCAGCAGTGAAACGACAGAGACTGAAGCTTTCTTT,CASSETTETEAFF
.,once,TRBV7-6,TRBJ2-3,TGTGCCAGCAGCCCCGTAGCATCCCATCATACGCAGTATTTT,CASSPVASHHTQYF
TRBD1,.,TRBV7-9,TRBJ1-2,TGTGCCAGCAGCCTGGACAGGGCGGGTTATTTTGGCTACACCTTC,CASSLDRAGYFGYTF
.,once,TRBV19,TRBJ2-7,TGTGCCAGTAGTATAGAGGGGGGCTACCGGGACAGTTTACTCTACGAGCAGTACTTC,CASSIEGGYRDSLLYEQYF
TRBD2,.,TRBV6-6,TRBJ2-1,TGTGCCAGCAGCCCTGGGACTACCAATGAGCAGTTCTTC,CASSPGTTNEQFF
TRBD2,.,TRBV5-4,TRBJ2-1,TGTGCCAGCAGCTTACCTAGCGGGAACAATGAGCAGTTCTTC,CASSLPSGNNEQFF
TRBD1,.,TRBV6-1,TRBJ1-3,TGTGCCAGCAGTGAGGGGACAGGGGTACAAAACACCATATATTTT,CASSEGTGVQNTIYF
TRBD1,.,TRBV5-1,TRBJ2-5,TGCGCCAGCAGACATCCCGGGACAGGGGGCTCAGAGACCCAGTACTTC,CASRHPGTGGSETQYF
TRBD1,once,TRBV7-9,TRBJ1-5,TGTGCCAGCAGCCAGACAGGGAATAGCAATCAGCCCCAGCATTTT,CASSQTGNSNQPQHF
.,.,TRBV7-2,TRBJ2-7,TGTGCCAGCAGCTTACAGGGGCCAAGTTACGAGCAGTACTTC,CASSLQGPSYEQYF
TRBD1,few,TRBV7-9,TRBJ2-1,TGTGCCAGCAGCCTACAGGGGAGCCCCTACAATGAGCAGTTCTTC,CASSLQGSPYNEQFF
.,.,TRBV19,TRBJ1-3,TGTGCCAGTAGTATAGATAACTCTGGAAACACCATATATTTT,CASSIDNSGNTIYF
.,few,TRBV10-3,TRBJ1-2,TGTGCCATCAGTGAGTCAGGGGAGGGCCTTTATGGCTACACCTTC,CAISESGEGLYGYTF
.,.,TRBV4-1,TRBJ2-2,TGCGCCAGCAGCCGAAGGGGACTCGACACCGGGGAGCTGTTTTTT,CASSRRGLDTGELFF
.,.,TRBV19,TRBJ1-5,TGTGCCAGTAGTATGGGCAGGGACAATCAGCCCCAGCATTTT,CASSMGRDNQPQHF
.,few,TRBV11-3,TRBJ2-2,TGTGCCAGCAGCATGGCGGGGAGAACCGGGGAGCTGTTTTTT,CASSMAGRTGELFF
.,.,TRBV6-1,TRBJ1-3,TGTGCCAGCAGTCTAACGACAGTTTCTGGAAACACCATATATTTT,CASSLTTVSGNTIYF
.,.,TRBV19,TRBJ2-2,TGTGCCAGTAGTATACAACGGGAGTCCGGGGAGCTGTTTTTT,CASSIQRESGELFF
TRBD2,.,TRBV18,TRBJ2-1,TGTGCCAGCTCACCATCGGGACTAGCGGGGTACAATGAGCAGTTCTTC,CASSPSGLAGYNEQFF
TRBD1,.,TRBV11-3,TRBJ1-2,TGTGCCAGCAGCCTCGGACAGGGTGGAGGCTACACCTTC,CASSLGQGGGYTF
TRBD2,.,TRBV4-2,TRBJ2-3,TGTGCCAGCAGCCCCCTAGCGGGAGAGTCAGATACGCAGTATTTT,CASSPLAGESDTQYF
TRBD2,.,TRBV5-4,TRBJ2-3,TGTGCCAGCAGCCCCGGGACTAGCGATGTCGCGCAGTATTTT,CASSPGTSDVAQYF
.,.,TRBV7-9,TRBJ2-7,TGTGCCAGCAGCTTGGGCCGAACCGACCACGAGCAGTACTTC,CASSLGRTDHEQYF
TRBD2,once,TRBV4-1,TRBJ2-1,TGCGCCAGCAGCCAAAGAGGGACTAGCTTGGATGGTGAGCAGTTCTTC,CASSQRGTSLDGEQFF
TRBD2,.,TRBV4-1,TRBJ2-1,TGCGCCAGCAGACCCGCAGGCGGGGGGGTCTCCTACAATGAGCAGTTCTTC,CASRPAGGGVSYNEQFF
.,.,TRBV19,TRBJ1-1,TGTGCCAGTAGTATAGCTCGGGACACTGAAGCTTTCTTT,CASSIARDTEAFF
TRBD1,.,TRBV5-1,TRBJ2-1,TGCGCCAGCAGCTTAGGACAGGGAATAGATGAGCAGTTCTTC,CASSLGQGIDEQFF
TRBD2,.,TRBV7-2,TRBJ2-3,TGTGCCAGCAGCTCTACTAGCGGACCTGGCACAGATACGCAGTATTTT,CASSSTSGPGTDTQYF
.,.,TRBV29-1,TRBJ1-1,TGCAGCGGCGGCGGGGGGGGAACTGAAGCTTTCTTT,CSGGGGGTEAFF